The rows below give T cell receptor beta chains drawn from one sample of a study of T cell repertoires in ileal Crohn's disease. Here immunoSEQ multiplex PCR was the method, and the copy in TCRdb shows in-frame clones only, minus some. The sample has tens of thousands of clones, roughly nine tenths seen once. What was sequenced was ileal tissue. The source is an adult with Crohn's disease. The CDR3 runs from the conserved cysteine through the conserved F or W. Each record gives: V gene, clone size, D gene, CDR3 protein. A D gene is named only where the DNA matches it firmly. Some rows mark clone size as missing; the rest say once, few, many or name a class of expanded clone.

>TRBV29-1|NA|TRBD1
CSVLQGARETQYF
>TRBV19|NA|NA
CASSMIAGASNQPQHF
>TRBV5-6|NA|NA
CASNRRVKNTEAFF
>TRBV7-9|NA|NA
CASSPRDSLYGYTF
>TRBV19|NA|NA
CASSIWGRLNQPQHF
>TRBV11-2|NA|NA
CASSLGPGTDTQYF
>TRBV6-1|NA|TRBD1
CASSEGQGEISTPGQPQHF
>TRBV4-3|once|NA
CASSQGQGEQYF
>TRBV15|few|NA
CATSSQDNPNQPQHF
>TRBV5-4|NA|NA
CASSLPGLSNQPQHF
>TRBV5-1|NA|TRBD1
CASSITGQVRNEQFF
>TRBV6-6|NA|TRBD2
CASRGASGGTQYF
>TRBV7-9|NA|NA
CASSPDTYGYTF
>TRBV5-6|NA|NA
CASSRQSNQPQHF
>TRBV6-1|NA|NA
CASSEGSGTEAFF